This T cell receptor beta chain derives from a study of lymphopenia after photon versus proton radiotherapy. This clone was counted once. Looked up from germline, CDR1 is ENHRY and CDR2 is SYGVKD. Unmatched junction bases numbered 15, after V lost 3 bases and J lost 3 bases. CDR3 length: 18 amino acids. Profiling relied on immunoSEQ multiplex PCR, and the TCRdb table lists in-frame clones only, not all of them. This table holds 53,000 or so clones, approximately 82% found once. This sequence joins TRBV10-3 and TRBJ1-1, with 8 bases aligning to TRBD1. The clonotype was recovered from a man aged 45 to 65 with gastric cancer. The sequencing used peripheral blood, collected from a patient treated with photon-based radiotherapy. This CDR3 reads CAISDVTGGDSRDTEAFF. CDR3 in DNA: TGTGCCATCAGTGACGTAACAGGGGGGGATTCAAGAGACACTGAAGCTTTCTTT.